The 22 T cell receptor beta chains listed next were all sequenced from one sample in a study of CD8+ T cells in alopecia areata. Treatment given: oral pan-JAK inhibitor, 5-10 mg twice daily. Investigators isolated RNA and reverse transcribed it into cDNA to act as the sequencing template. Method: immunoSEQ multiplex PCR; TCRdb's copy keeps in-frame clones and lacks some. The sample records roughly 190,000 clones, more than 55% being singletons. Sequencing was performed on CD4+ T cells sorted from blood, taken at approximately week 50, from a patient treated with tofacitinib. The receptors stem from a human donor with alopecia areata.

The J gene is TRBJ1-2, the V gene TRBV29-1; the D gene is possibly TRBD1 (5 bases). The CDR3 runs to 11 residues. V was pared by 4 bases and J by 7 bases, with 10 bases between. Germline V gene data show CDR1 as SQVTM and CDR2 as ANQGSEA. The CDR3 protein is CSVGTGGGYTF. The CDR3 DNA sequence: TGCAGCGTTGGGACGGGGGGTGGCTACACCTTC.

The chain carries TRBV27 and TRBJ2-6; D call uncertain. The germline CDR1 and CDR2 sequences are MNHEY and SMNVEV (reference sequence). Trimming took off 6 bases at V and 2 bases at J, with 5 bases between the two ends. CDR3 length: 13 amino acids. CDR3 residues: CASRTAGANVLTF. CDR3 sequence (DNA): TGTGCCAGCAGGACCGCTGGGGCCAACGTCCTGACTTTC.

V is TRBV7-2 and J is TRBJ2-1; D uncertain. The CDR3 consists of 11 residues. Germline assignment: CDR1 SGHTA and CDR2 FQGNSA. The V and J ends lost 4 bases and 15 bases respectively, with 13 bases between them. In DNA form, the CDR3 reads TGTGCCAGCAGCTCTGGGTCAGGAAGGTTCTTC. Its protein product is CASSSGSGRFF.

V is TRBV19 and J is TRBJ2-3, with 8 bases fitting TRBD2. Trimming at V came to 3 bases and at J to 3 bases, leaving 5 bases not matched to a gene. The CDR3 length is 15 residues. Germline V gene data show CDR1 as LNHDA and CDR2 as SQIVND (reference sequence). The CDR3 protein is CASSILAGMTDTQYF. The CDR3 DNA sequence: TGTGCCAGTAGTATCTTAGCGGGGATGACAGATACGCAGTATTTT. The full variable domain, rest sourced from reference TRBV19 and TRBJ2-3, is DGGITQSPKYLFRKEGQNVTLSCEQNLNHDAMYWYRQDPGQGLRLIYYSQIVNDFQKGDIAEGYSVSREKKESFPLTVTSAQKNPTAFYLCASSILAGMTDTQYFGPGTRLTVL.

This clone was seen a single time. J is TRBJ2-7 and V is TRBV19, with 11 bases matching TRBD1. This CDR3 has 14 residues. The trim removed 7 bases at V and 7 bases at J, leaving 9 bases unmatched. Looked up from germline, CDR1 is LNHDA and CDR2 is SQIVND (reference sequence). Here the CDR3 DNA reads TGTGCCAGTACTCGAGGACAGGGGGCAGGTGAGCAGTACTTC. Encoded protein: CASTRGQGAGEQYF.

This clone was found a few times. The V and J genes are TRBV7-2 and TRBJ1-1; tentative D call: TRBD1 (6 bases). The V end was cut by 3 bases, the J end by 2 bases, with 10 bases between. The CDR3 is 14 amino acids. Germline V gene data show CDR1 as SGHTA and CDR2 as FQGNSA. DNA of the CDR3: TGTGCCAGCAGCTTTGCAGGGGATAACACTGAAGCTTTCTTT. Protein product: CASSFAGDNTEAFF. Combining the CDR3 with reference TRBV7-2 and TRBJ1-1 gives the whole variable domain GAGVSQSPSNKVTEKGKDVELRCDPISGHTALYWYRQSLGQGLEFLIYFQGNSAPDKSGLPSDRFSAERTGGSVSTLTIQRTQQEDSAVYLCASSFAGDNTEAFFGQGTRLTVV.

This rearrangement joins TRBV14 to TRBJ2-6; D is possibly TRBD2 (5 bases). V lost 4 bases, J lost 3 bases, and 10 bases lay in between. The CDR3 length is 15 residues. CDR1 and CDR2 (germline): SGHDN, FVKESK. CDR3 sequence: CASSRGGGGANVLTF. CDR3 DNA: TGTGCCAGCAGCCGAGGAGGAGGTGGGGCCAACGTCCTGACTTTC.

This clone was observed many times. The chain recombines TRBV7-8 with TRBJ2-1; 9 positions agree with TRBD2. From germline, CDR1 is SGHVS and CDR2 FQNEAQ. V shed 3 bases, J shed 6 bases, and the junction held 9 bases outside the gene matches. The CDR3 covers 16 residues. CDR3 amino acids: CASSLDWGLAFNEQFF. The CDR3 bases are TGTGCCAGCAGCTTGGACTGGGGACTAGCCTTCAATGAGCAGTTCTTC.

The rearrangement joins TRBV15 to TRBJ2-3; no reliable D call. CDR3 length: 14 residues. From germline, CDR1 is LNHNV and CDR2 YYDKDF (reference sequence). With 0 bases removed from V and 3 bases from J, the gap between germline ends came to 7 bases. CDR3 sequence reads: CATSREWVTDTQYF. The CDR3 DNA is TGTGCCACCAGCAGAGAGTGGGTAACAGATACGCAGTATTTT.

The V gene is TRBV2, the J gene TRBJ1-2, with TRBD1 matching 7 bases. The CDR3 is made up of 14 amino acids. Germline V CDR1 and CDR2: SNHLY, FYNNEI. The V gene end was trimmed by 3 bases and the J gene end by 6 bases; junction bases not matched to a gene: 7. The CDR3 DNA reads TGTGCCAGCAGTGAGGAGGGGACAGTGAATGGCTACACCTTC. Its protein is CASSEEGTVNGYTF.

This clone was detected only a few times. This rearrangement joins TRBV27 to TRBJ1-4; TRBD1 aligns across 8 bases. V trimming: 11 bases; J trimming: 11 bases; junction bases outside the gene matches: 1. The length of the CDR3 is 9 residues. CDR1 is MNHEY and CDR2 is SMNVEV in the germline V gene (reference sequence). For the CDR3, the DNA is TGTGCCCGACAGGGGAAACTGTTTTTT. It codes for CARQGKLFF.

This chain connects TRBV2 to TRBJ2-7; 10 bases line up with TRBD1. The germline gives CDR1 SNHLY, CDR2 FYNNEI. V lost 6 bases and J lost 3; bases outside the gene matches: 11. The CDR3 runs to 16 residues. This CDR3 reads CASRRTLTGGNYEQYF. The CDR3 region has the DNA TGTGCCAGCAGACGGACCTTGACAGGGGGCAACTACGAGCAGTACTTC. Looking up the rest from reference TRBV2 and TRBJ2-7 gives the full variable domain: EPEVTQTPSHQVTQMGQEVILRCVPISNHLYFYWYRQILGQKVEFLVSFYNNEISEKSEIFDDQFSVERPDGSNFTLKIRSTKLEDSAMYFCASRRTLTGGNYEQYFGPGTRLTVT.

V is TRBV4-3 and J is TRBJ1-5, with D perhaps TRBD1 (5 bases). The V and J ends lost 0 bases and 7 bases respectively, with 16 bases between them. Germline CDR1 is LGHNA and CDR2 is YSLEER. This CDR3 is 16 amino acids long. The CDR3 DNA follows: TGCGCCAGCAGCCAAGATACTGGGGGGAGTTGGCAGCCCCAGCATTTT. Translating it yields CASSQDTGGSWQPQHF.

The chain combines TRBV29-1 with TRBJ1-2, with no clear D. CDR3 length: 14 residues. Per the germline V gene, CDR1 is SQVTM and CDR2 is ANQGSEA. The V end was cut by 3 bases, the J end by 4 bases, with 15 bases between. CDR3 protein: CSVDRAGMSYGYTF. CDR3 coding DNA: TGCAGCGTTGATCGGGCGGGGATGAGCTATGGCTACACCTTC.

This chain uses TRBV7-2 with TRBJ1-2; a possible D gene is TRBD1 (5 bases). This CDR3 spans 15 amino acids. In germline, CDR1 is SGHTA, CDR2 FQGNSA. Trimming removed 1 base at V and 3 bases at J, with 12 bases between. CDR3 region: CASSLESRDDYGYTF. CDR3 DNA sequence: TGTGCCAGCAGCTTAGAATCTCGGGACGACTATGGCTACACCTTC.

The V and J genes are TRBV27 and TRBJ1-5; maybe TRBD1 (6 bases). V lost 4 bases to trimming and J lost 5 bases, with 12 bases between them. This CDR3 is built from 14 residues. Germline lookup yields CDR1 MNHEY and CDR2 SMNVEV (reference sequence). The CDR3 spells CASSSTGHYQPQHF. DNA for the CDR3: TGTGCCAGCAGTTCTACAGGGCACTATCAGCCCCAGCATTTT.

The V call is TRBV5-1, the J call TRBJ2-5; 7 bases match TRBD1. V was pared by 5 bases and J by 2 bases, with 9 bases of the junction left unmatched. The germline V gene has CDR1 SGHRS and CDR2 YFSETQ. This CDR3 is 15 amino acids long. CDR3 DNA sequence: TGCGCCAGCAGAAGATCAGGGACAGCACAAGAGACCCAGTACTTC. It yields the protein CASRRSGTAQETQYF.

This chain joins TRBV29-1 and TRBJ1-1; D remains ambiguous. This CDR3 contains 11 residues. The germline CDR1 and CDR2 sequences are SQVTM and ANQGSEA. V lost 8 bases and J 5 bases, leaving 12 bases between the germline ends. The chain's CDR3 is CSSDRGTEAFF. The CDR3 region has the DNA TGCAGCTCAGACCGGGGAACTGAAGCTTTCTTT. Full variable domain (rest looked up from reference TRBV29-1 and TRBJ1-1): SAVISQKPSRDICQRGTSLTIQCQVDSQVTMMFWYRQQPGQSLTLIATANQGSEATYESGFVIDKFPISRPNLTFSTLTVSNMSPEDSSIYLCSSDRGTEAFFGQGTRLTVV.

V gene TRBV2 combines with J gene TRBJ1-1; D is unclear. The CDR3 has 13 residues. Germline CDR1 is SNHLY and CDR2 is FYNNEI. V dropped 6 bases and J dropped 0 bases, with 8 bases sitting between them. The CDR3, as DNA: TGTGCCAGCAGGTCAGACATGAACACTGAAGCTTTCTTT. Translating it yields CASRSDMNTEAFF.

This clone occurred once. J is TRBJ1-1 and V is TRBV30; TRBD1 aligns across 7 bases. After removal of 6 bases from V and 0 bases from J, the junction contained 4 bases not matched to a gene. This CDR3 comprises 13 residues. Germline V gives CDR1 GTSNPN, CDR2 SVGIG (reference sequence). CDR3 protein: CACQGQMNTEAFF. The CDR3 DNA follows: TGTGCCTGCCAGGGACAGATGAACACTGAAGCTTTCTTT.

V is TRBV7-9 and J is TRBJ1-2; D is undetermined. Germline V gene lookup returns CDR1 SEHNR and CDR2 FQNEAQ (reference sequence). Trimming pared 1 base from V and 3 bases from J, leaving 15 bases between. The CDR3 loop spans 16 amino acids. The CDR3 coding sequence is TGTGCCAGCAGCTTAGTTTGGAGAAACTCCGACTATGGCTACACCTTC. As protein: CASSLVWRNSDYGYTF. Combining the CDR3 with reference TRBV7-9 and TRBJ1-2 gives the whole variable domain DTGVSQNPRHKITKRGQNVTFRCDPISEHNRLYWYRQTLGQGPEFLTYFQNEAQLEKSRLLSDRFSAERPKGSFSTLEIQRTEQGDSAMYLCASSLVWRNSDYGYTFGSGTRLTVV.

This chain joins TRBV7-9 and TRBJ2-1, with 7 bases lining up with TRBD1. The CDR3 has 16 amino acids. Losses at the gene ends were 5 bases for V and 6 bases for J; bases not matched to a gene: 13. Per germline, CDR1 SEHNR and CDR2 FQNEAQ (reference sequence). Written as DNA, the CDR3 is TGTGCCAGCAGCCCCGAGCCCTCAACAGGGGCCAATGAGCAGTTCTTC. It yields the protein CASSPEPSTGANEQFF.